The following is a T cell receptor (beta chain) sequence with its context. Profiled with immunoSEQ multiplex PCR; TCRdb holds only in-frame clones, not every one. The table has 150,000 to 200,000 clones, approximately 83% seen once. The germline V gene has CDR1 SGDLS and CDR2 YYNGEE. V lost 4 bases and J lost 7; bases outside the gene matches: 5. The CDR3 covers 14 residues. This sample was included in a study of blood T cell repertoires in COVID-19. The sample consisted of peripheral blood. The chain combines TRBV9 with TRBJ2-7; 13 bases line up with TRBD2. The receptor was isolated from a human donor with active or convalescent COVID-19. The donor label of this sample is uncertain. Here the CDR3 reads CASSPGLAGAEQYF. CDR3 in DNA: TGTGCCAGCAGCCCCGGACTAGCGGGAGCGGAGCAGTACTTC.